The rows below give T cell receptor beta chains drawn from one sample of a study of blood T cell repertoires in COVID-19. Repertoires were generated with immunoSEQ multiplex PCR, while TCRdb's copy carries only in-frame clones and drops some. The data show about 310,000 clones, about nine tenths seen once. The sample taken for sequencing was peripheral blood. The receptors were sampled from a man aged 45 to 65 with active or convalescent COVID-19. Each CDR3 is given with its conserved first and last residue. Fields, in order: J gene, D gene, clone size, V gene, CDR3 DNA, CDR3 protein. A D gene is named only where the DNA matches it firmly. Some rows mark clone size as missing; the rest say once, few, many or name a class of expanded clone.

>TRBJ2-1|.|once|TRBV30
TGTGCCTGGAGTAAGGGGTACAATGAGCAGTTCTTC
CAWSKGYNEQFF
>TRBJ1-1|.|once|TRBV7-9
TGTGCCAGCAGCCCCCGGGAACAAGTGAACACTGAAGCTTTCTTT
CASSPREQVNTEAFF
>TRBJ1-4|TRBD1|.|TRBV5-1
TGCGCCAGCAGCTTGGGACAGGGGGCGACTAATGAAAAACTGTTTTTT
CASSLGQGATNEKLFF
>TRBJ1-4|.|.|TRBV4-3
TGCGCCAGCAGCCAAGATATTATCGGCCTAGCGCGAGATGAAAAACTGTTTTTT
CASSQDIIGLARDEKLFF
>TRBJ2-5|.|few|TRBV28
TGTGCCAGCACAGATGCTGGGCTTGAAGAGACCCAGTACTTC
CASTDAGLEETQYF
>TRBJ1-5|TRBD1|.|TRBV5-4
TGTGCCAGCAGCTTGTTGCCAGGGGGTAATCAGCCCCAGCATTTT
CASSLLPGGNQPQHF
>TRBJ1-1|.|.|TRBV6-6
TGTGCCAGCAGGAGGGGGGGCCTGAACACTGAAGCTTTCTTT
CASRRGGLNTEAFF
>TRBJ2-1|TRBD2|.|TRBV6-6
TGTGCCAGCAGGGGGTGGGCTAGCGGAGACAATGAGCAGTTCTTC
CASRGWASGDNEQFF
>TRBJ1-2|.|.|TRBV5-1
TGCGCCAGCAGCTTGGGGGCAGGGACTAACTATGGCTACACCTTC
CASSLGAGTNYGYTF
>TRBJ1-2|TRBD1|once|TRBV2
TGTGCCAGCTCCGCAGGGGGCGGGAGTGGCTACACCTTC
CASSAGGGSGYTF
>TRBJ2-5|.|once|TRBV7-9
TGTGCCAGCAGCCGGGCCCCGGGGGAGACCCAGTACTTC
CASSRAPGETQYF
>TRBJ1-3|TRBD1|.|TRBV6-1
TGTGCCAGCAGTGAAAGGGGCAGGGGGCTTGGAAACACCATATATTTT
CASSERGRGLGNTIYF
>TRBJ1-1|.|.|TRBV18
TGTGCCAGCTCACCATTGCTACAGACCGGCATGAACACTGAAGCTTTCTTT
CASSPLLQTGMNTEAFF
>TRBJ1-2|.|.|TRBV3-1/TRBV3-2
TGTGCCAGCAGCCAAGAGTTGGGGGCTGGCTACACCTTC
CASSQELGAGYTF
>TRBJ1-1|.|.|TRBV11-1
TGTGCCAGCAGCCTCGGACTCTCTAACACTGAAGCTTTCTTT
CASSLGLSNTEAFF
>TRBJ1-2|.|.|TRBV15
TGTGCCACCAGCAGAGATGGGCGGGGGAGACTATCTGCCAACACCTTC
CATSRDGRGRLSANTF
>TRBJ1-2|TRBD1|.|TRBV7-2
TGTGCCAGCAGCTCGGACAGGGGAGGCGGCTACACCTTC
CASSSDRGGGYTF
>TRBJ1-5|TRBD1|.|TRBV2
TGTGCCAGCAGCGGGACAGCCCTTCAGCCCCAGCATTTT
CASSGTALQPQHF
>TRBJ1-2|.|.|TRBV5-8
TGTGCCAGCAATTGGCAGGGTATAAACTATGGCTACACCTTC
CASNWQGINYGYTF
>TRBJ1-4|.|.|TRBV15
TGTGCCACCAGCCCCCGGGGGACTAGTAATGAAAAACTGTTTTTT
CATSPRGTSNEKLFF
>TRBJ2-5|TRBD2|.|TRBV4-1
TGCGCCAGCAGCCAAGAGACTAGCGGGAGGTACCAAGAGACCCAGTACTTC
CASSQETSGRYQETQYF
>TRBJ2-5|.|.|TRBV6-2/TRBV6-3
TGTGCCAGCAGTTACGCCAAGACTTCGTCACAGTACTTC
CASSYAKTSSQYF
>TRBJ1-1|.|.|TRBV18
TGTGCCAGCTCACCCCTCGGGGGGAACACTGAAGCTTTCTTT
CASSPLGGNTEAFF
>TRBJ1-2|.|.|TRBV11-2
TGTGCCAGCAGTCTGTCGGAGGCATATGGCTACACCTTC
CASSLSEAYGYTF
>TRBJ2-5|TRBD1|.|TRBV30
TGTGCCTGGCTAAGGGGGCCCGGGGAGACCCAGTACTTC
CAWLRGPGETQYF
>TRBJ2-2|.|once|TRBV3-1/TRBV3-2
TGTGCCAGCAGCCAAGGAGGGTCCGGGGAGCTGTTTTTT
CASSQGGSGELFF
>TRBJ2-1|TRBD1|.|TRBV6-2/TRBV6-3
TGTGCCAGCAGTCACCCCCGGACAGGGCGGGATGAGCAGTTCTTC
CASSHPRTGRDEQFF
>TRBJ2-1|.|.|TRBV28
TGTGCCAGCAGTTTATCCACGCTCAGTGAGCAGTTCTTC
CASSLSTLSEQFF
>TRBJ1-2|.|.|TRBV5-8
TGTGCCAGCAGCTTGGAGAGCTTTGACTATGGCTACACCTTC
CASSLESFDYGYTF
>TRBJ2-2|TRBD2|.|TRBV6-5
TGTGCCAGCAGTTACTCAAGCATAGCGGGGGCCTGGGAGCTGTTTTTT
CASSYSSIAGAWELFF
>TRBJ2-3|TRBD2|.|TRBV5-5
TGTGCCAGCAGCTTGGACCTTCTTAGCGGGGGGAATCCTAGCACAGATACGCAGTATTTT
CASSLDLLSGGNPSTDTQYF
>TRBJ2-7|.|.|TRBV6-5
TGTGCCAGCATGAGGGGGGGGAGCTCCTACGAGCAGTACTTC
CASMRGGSSYEQYF
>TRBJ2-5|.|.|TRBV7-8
TGTGCCAGCAGCCACCCGCGGGAGACCCAGTACTTC
CASSHPRETQYF
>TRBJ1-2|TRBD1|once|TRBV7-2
TGTGCCAGCAGCTTCTTGGGACAGGGGTATGGCTACACCTTC
CASSFLGQGYGYTF
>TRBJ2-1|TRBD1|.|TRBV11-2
TGTGCCAGCAGCGTGGGACAGCTTAGGGGTAATGAGCAGTTCTTC
CASSVGQLRGNEQFF
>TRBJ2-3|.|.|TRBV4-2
TGTGCCAGCAGCTACGGGGGCACAGATACGCAGTATTTT
CASSYGGTDTQYF
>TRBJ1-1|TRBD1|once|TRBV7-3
TGTGCCAGCAGCTTATGGGGGACAGGGGGCTCAACTGAAGCTTTCTTT
CASSLWGTGGSTEAFF
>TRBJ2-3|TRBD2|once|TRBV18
TGTGCCAGCTCACCTAGCGGGGGCTTCACAGATACGCAGTATTTT
CASSPSGGFTDTQYF
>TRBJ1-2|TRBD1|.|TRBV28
TGTGCCAGCAGAACGGGACAGGGGGCCTCCAACTATGGCTACACCTTC
CASRTGQGASNYGYTF
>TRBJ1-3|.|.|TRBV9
TGTGCCAGCAGCGATCAAACCGGTTGGGCGTATGGAAACACCATATATTTT
CASSDQTGWAYGNTIYF
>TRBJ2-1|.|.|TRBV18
TGTGCCAGCTCACCAGATGTCCCAAGCACCCCTTACAATGAGCAGTTCTTC
CASSPDVPSTPYNEQFF
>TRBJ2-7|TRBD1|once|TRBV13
TGTGCCAGCAGCCGGACCGGGACAGGGGGAAACTACGAGCAGTACTTC
CASSRTGTGGNYEQYF
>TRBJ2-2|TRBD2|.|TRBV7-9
TGTGCCAGCAGCTTTGGACTAGCGGGGAGCACCGGGGAGCTGTTTTTT
CASSFGLAGSTGELFF
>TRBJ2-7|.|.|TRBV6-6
TGTGCCAGCAGGTTCCGGGACACCGGGTTGGGAGACGAGCAGTACTTC
CASRFRDTGLGDEQYF
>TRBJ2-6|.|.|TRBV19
TGTGCCAGTAGTATCCGGGACAATACTGGGGCCAACGTCCTGACTTTC
CASSIRDNTGANVLTF
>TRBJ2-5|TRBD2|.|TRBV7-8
TGTGCCAGCAGCTTATCGGCGGGACTATCCCAAGAGACCCAGTACTTC
CASSLSAGLSQETQYF
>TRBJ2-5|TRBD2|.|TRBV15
TGTGCCACCAGCAGAGAAGCTAGCGGGAGGGTAAAGACCCAGTACTTC
CATSREASGRVKTQYF
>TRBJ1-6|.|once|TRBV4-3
TGCGCCAGCAGCCAAGATCGGTCAGGGTATAACAATTCACCCCTCCACTTT
CASSQDRSGYNNSPLHF
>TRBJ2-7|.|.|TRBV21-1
TGTGCCAGCAGCAAAGCGGACCGCGGGGGCAACGGTTCCTACGAGCAGTACTTC
CASSKADRGGNGSYEQYF
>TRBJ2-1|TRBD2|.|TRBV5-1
TGCGCCAGCAGCTCGGTCGGGGGGGCCACCAATGAGCAGTTCTTC
CASSSVGGATNEQFF
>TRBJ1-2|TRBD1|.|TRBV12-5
TGTGCTAGTGGTTTAGTACAGGGGAAGGGGGTATATGGCTACACCTTC
CASGLVQGKGVYGYTF
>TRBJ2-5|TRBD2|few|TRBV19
TGTGCCAGTAGTATAACAGCGGGAGTCCAAGAGACCCAGTACTTC
CASSITAGVQETQYF
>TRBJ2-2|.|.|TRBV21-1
TGTGCCAGCAGCAAAGCGTGGGGGGAGCGGGGGGGCACCGGGGAGCTGTTTTTT
CASSKAWGERGGTGELFF
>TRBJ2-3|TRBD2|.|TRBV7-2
TGTGCCAGCAGCTTAGGGCTAGCGGGGGGTTCGGATACGCAGTATTTT
CASSLGLAGGSDTQYF
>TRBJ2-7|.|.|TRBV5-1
TGCGCCAGCAGTACCCTGTCAGGGTTAAGGGAGCAGTACTTC
CASSTLSGLREQYF
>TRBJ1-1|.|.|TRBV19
TGTGCCAGTAGTATACAGGGTACGAGCACTGAAGCTTTCTTT
CASSIQGTSTEAFF
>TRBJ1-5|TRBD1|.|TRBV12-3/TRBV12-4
TGTGCCAGCAGGGACAGGAGAGGTCAGCCCCAGCATTTT
CASRDRRGQPQHF
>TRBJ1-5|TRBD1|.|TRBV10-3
TGTGCCATCAGTGAGTCTGGGACAGAAGCCCAGCCCCAGCATTTT
CAISESGTEAQPQHF
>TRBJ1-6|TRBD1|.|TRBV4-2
TGTGCCAGCAGAGCGACGCTAAGGACAGGCGGAAATTCACCCCTCCACTTT
CASRATLRTGGNSPLHF